A selection of T cell receptor beta chains follows, all from one sample in a study of T cell repertoires in cytomegalovirus infection. MiXCR was run by TCRdb on the reads, yielding one entry per CDR3 protein. The data show 340,000 or so distinct CDR3 sequences, roughly 25% seen once. These receptors are not linked to any known antigen. The source was cultured PBMCs, collected from culture after CMV antigen stimulation. Every receptor here comes from a human donor in good health (CMV status not recorded). Some clones in this sample may be carry-over from other donors' samples. Both conserved end residues are part of each CDR3. D genes are given only for firm matches. Only some rows state a clone size, as once, few, many or a class for expanded clones.

TRBJ2-2,few,TRBV28,-,CASSLATVPGELFF,TGTGCCAGCAGTTTAGCCACCGTACCCGGGGAGCTGTTTTTT
TRBJ1-2,many,TRBV6-1,TRBD1,CASSPGGGAYGYTF,TGTGCCAGCAGCCCAGGGGGGGGGGCCTATGGCTACACCTTC
TRBJ1-5,many,TRBV7-2,-,CASSLEGGFQPQHF,TGTGCCAGCAGCTTAGAAGGAGGGTTTCAGCCCCAGCATTTT
TRBJ1-6,many,TRBV7-8,-,CASSVVTGFEGSPLHF,TGTGCCAGCAGCGTAGTAACAGGGTTCGAGGGCTCACCCCTCCACTTT
TRBJ2-5,few,TRBV7-2,-,CASSNPGLGGGETQYF,TGTGCCAGCAGCAACCCGGGACTCGGCGGTGGGGAGACCCAGTACTTC
TRBJ1-5,-,TRBV20-1,TRBD1,CSARGDRGSNQPQHF,TGCAGTGCTAGGGGTGACAGGGGTAGCAATCAGCCCCAGCATTTT
TRBJ1-4,-,TRBV7-2,-,CASSLTRSNEKLFF,TGTGCCAGCAGCCTAACGAGGTCTAATGAAAAACTGTTTTTT
TRBJ1-4,-,TRBV4-1,TRBD1,CASSLLPGTGGRGEKLFF,TGCGCCAGCAGCCTGTTACCCGGGACAGGGGGACGGGGTGAAAAACTGTTTTTT
TRBJ1-1,once,TRBV6-6,-,CASSDPGEGTEAFF,TGTGCCAGCAGTGACCCAGGGGAAGGAACTGAAGCTTTCTTT
TRBJ2-1,many,TRBV7-6,TRBD2,CASSLVGVWREGSSYNEQFF,TGTGCCAGCAGCTTAGTAGGGGTTTGGCGGGAGGGGAGCTCCTACAATGAGCAGTTCTTC
TRBJ2-1,-,TRBV7-9,TRBD2,CASSAAGVGYNEQFF,TGTGCCAGCAGCGCCGCGGGAGTTGGTTACAATGAGCAGTTCTTC
TRBJ2-5,few,TRBV7-2,-,CASSFNAEETQYF,TGTGCCAGCAGCTTCAACGCGGAAGAGACCCAGTACTTC
TRBJ2-2,-,TRBV10-3,-,CAISAEVSTGELFF,TGTGCCATCAGTGCGGAAGTCTCCACCGGGGAGCTGTTTTTT
TRBJ2-5,-,TRBV19,TRBD1,CASSLQGGSQETQYF,TGTGCCAGTAGTCTCCAAGGGGGCAGCCAAGAGACCCAGTACTTC
TRBJ2-3,few,TRBV5-1,-,CASSLGQYGDAQYF,TGCGCCAGCAGCTTGGGACAGTACGGTGATGCGCAGTATTTT
TRBJ1-1,few,TRBV19,-,CASRAIQGHTEAFF,TGTGCCAGTAGGGCAATACAGGGCCACACTGAAGCTTTCTTT
TRBJ1-6,many,TRBV7-2,TRBD1,CASSLPPTGGDSPLHF,TGTGCCAGCAGCTTACCGCCGACAGGGGGCGATTCACCCCTCCACTTT
TRBJ2-1,-,TRBV24-1,TRBD1,CATSGQGGHYNEQFF,TGTGCCACCAGCGGACAGGGAGGACATTACAATGAGCAGTTCTTC
TRBJ1-4,few,TRBV6-5,-,CASSPLHTIATNEKLFF,TGTGCCAGCAGCCCACTTCACACGATTGCAACTAATGAAAAACTGTTTTTT
TRBJ2-7,-,TRBV14,-,CASSQDYELGEQYF,TGTGCCAGCAGCCAAGATTACGAGTTGGGCGAGCAGTACTTC
TRBJ1-1,-,TRBV5-1,TRBD1,CASSRQGIHTEAFF,TGCGCCAGCAGCCGACAGGGGATTCACACTGAAGCTTTCTTT
TRBJ1-4,many,TRBV6-4,-,CASSECVPMFF,TGTGCCAGCAGTGAATGTGTCCCTATGTTTTTT
TRBJ2-3,-,TRBV19,-,CASSIDLVLDTQYF,TGTGCCAGTAGTATAGATCTTGTCCTGGATACGCAGTATTTT
TRBJ2-5,many,TRBV6-6,-,CASSYSTIQETQYF,TGTGCCAGCAGTTACTCGACTATTCAAGAGACCCAGTACTTC
TRBJ1-1,few,TRBV4-1,-,CASSQRPLGMNTEAFF,TGCGCCAGCAGCCAACGCCCCCTGGGAATGAACACTGAAGCTTTCTTT
TRBJ1-5,many,TRBV7-2,-,CASSLVAVSNQPQHF,TGTGCCAGCAGCTTAGTAGCAGTTAGCAATCAGCCCCAGCATTTT
TRBJ1-2,many,TRBV7-2,TRBD1,CASSTRTGAGYTF,TGTGCCAGCAGCACCCGGACAGGGGCTGGCTACACCTTC
TRBJ1-5,-,TRBV6-5,-,CASTLREGWGSNQPQHF,TGTGCCAGCACCTTAAGAGAAGGTTGGGGGAGCAATCAGCCCCAGCATTTT
TRBJ2-1,-,TRBV12-3/TRBV12-4,-,CASTPSLGRQGGEQFF,TGTGCCAGCACTCCAAGTTTGGGCCGACAAGGGGGTGAGCAGTTCTTC
TRBJ2-2,many,TRBV6-4,TRBD1,CASSRTGETGELFF,TGTGCCAGCAGCCGAACAGGGGAAACCGGGGAGCTGTTTTTT
TRBJ2-1,-,TRBV7-3,TRBD1,CASSLTGGKSEQFF,TGTGCCAGCAGCTTAACAGGGGGCAAAAGTGAGCAGTTCTTC
TRBJ2-2,-,TRBV20-1,TRBD2,CSASGLAGGSGELFF,TGCAGTGCTAGTGGCCTAGCGGGAGGTTCAGGGGAGCTGTTTTTT
TRBJ1-1,-,TRBV30,-,CAWSGGGGRGTEAFF,TGTGCCTGGAGTGGCGGCGGGGGGCGGGGGACTGAAGCTTTCTTT
TRBJ2-1,-,TRBV6-5,-,CASRVRTTNNEQFF,TGTGCCAGCAGAGTTAGGACTACCAACAATGAGCAGTTCTTC
TRBJ1-5,many,TRBV24-1,-,CATSDITSVQHF,TGTGCCACCAGTGATATCACGAGCGTCCAGCATTTT
TRBJ1-6,many,TRBV6-5,-,CASSYSSGGRSSPLHF,TGTGCCAGCAGTTACTCGAGTGGGGGAAGAAGTTCACCCCTCCACTTT
TRBJ2-1,few,TRBV12-5,-,CASGLVEGSEQFF,TGTGCTAGTGGTTTGGTAGAGGGGAGTGAGCAGTTCTTC
TRBJ2-3,few,TRBV3-1,-,CASSQGISDTQYF,TGTGCCAGCAGCCAAGGGATTTCAGATACGCAGTATTTT
TRBJ1-1,few,TRBV5-1,TRBD1,CASSSEPGGRGRLNTEAFF,TGCGCCAGCAGCTCGGAGCCCGGGGGCAGGGGGCGCTTGAACACTGAAGCTTTCTTT
TRBJ2-3,-,TRBV20-1,-,CSARTSSSTDTQYF,TGCAGTGCTAGAACTTCTAGCAGCACAGATACGCAGTATTTT
TRBJ2-1,few,TRBV12-3/TRBV12-4,TRBD2,CASSLGTSGGNEQFF,TGTGCCAGCAGTTTGGGGACTAGCGGGGGAAATGAGCAGTTCTTC
TRBJ2-6,-,TRBV10-3,TRBD1,CAMRTGSISRANVLTF,TGTGCCATGCGGACAGGGTCAATAAGTAGGGCCAACGTCCTGACTTTC
TRBJ2-3,few,TRBV28,-,CASSSPQGPDTQYF,TGTGCCAGCAGTTCTCCTCAGGGACCAGATACGCAGTATTTT
TRBJ2-7,many,TRBV10-2,TRBD1,CASSEWTGDYEQYF,TGCGCCAGCAGTGAGTGGACAGGGGACTACGAGCAGTACTTC
TRBJ2-5,few,TRBV20-1,-,CSAPGAAAQETQYF,TGCAGTGCCCCCGGGGCGGCCGCTCAAGAGACCCAGTACTTC
TRBJ2-2,-,TRBV20-1,-,CSASLAQNTGELFF,TGCAGTGCTAGTCTCGCGCAGAACACCGGGGAGCTGTTTTTT
TRBJ2-5,-,TRBV29-1,-,CSVVGPGSQETQYF,TGCAGCGTCGTGGGACCAGGTTCACAAGAGACCCAGTACTTC
TRBJ2-1,many,TRBV11-2,TRBD2,CASSLTGGNEQFF,TGTGCCAGCAGCTTAACGGGGGGAAATGAGCAGTTCTTC
TRBJ1-2,few,TRBV6-2/TRBV6-3,TRBD1,CASSYSTGHYGYTF,TGTGCCAGCAGTTACTCGACAGGGCACTATGGCTACACCTTC
TRBJ2-1,few,TRBV7-2,TRBD1,CASSLAPRQGKFF,TGTGCCAGCAGCTTAGCCCCAAGACAGGGGAAGTTCTTC
TRBJ1-2,-,TRBV28,TRBD1,CASSPRQGLTYGYTF,TGTGCCAGCAGCCCGAGACAGGGACTTACCTATGGCTACACCTTC
TRBJ2-7,many,TRBV7-9,-,CASSLSPGLGEQYF,TGTGCCAGCAGCTTATCCCCAGGGTTGGGCGAGCAGTACTTC